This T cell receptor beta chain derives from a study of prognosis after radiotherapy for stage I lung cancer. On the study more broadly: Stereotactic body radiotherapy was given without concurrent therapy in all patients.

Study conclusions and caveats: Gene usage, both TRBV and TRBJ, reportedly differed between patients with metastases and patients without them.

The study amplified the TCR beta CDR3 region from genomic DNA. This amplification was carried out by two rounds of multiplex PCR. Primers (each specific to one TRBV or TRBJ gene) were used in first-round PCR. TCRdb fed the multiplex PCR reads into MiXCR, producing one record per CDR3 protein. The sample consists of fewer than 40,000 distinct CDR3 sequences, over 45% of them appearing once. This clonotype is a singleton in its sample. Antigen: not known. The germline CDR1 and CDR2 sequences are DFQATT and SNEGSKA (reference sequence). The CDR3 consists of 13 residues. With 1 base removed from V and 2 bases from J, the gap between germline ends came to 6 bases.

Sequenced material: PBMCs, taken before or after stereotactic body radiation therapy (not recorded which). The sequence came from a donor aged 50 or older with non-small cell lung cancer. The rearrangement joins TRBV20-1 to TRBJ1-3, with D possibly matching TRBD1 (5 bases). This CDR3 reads CSARGGAGNTIYF. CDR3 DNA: TGCAGTGCTAGAGGAGGGGCTGGAAACACCATATATTTT.